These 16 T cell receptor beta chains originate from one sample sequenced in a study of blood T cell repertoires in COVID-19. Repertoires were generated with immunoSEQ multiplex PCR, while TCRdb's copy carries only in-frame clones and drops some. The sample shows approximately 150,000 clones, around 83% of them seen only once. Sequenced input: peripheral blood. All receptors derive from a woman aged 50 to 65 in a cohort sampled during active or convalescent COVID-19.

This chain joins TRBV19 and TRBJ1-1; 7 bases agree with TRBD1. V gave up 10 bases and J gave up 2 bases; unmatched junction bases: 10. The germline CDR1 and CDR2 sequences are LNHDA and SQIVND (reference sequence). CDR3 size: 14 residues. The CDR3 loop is CATDQTGTNTEAFF. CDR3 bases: TGTGCCACCGACCAGACAGGGACCAACACTGAAGCTTTCTTT.

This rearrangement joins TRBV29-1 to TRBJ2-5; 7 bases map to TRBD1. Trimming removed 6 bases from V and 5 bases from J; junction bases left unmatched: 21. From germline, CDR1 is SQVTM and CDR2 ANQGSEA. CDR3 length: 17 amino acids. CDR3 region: CSVLKGQGVRTRETQYF. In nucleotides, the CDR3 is TGCAGCGTACTGAAGGGGCAGGGGGTTCGTACCAGGGAGACCCAGTACTTC. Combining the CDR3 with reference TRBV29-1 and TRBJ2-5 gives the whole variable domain SAVISQKPSRDICQRGTSLTIQCQVDSQVTMMFWYRQQPGQSLTLIATANQGSEATYESGFVIDKFPISRPNLTFSTLTVSNMSPEDSSIYLCSVLKGQGVRTRETQYFGPGTRLLVL.

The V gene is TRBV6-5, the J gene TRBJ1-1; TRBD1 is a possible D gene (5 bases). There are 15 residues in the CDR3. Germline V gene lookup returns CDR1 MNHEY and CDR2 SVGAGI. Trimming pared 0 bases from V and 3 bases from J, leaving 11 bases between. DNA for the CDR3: TGTGCCAGCAGTTACTCTGGTAAAGGGGACACTGAAGCTTTCTTT. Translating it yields CASSYSGKGDTEAFF.

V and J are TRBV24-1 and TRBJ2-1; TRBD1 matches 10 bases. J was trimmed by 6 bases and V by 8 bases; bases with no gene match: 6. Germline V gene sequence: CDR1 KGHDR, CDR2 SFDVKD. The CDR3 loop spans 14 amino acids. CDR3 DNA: TGTGCCACCAATCCGGGACAGGGGAGCAATGAGCAGTTCTTC. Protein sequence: CATNPGQGSNEQFF.

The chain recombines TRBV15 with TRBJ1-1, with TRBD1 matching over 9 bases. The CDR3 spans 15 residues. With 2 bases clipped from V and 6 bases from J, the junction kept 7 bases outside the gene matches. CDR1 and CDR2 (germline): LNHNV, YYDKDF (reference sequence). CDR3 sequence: CATSRHDRGSAEAFF. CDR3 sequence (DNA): TGTGCCACCAGCAGACACGACAGGGGGAGCGCTGAAGCTTTCTTT.

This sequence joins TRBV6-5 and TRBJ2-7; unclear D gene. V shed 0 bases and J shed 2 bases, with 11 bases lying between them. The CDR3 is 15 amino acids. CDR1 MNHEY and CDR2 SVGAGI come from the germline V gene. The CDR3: CASSYSANAAYEQYF. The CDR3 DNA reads TGTGCCAGCAGTTACTCTGCAAATGCGGCCTACGAGCAGTACTTC.

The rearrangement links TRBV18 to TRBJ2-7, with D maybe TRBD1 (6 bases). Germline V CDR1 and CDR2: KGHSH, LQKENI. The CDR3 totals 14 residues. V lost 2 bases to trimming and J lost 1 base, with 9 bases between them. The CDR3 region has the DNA TGTGCCAGCTCACCAGGGGGCGGGTCCTACGAGCAGTACTTC. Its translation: CASSPGGGSYEQYF. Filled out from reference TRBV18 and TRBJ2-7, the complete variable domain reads NAGVMQNPRHLVRRRGQEARLRCSPMKGHSHVYWYRQLPEEGLKFMVYLQKENIIDESGMPKERFSAEFPKEGPSILRIQQVVRGDSAAYFCASSPGGGSYEQYFGPGTRLTVT.

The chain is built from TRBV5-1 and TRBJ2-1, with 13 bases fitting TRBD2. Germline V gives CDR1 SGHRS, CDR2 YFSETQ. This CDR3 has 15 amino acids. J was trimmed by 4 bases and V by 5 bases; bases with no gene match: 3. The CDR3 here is CASRRLAGGYNEQFF. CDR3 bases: TGCGCCAGCAGAAGACTAGCGGGGGGATACAATGAGCAGTTCTTC.

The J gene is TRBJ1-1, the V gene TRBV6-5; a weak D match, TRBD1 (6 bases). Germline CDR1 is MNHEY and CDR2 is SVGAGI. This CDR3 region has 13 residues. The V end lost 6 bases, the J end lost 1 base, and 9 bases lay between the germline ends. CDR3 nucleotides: TGTGCCAGCAGCGTAGGGGGGAACACTGAAGCTTTCTTT. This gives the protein CASSVGGNTEAFF.

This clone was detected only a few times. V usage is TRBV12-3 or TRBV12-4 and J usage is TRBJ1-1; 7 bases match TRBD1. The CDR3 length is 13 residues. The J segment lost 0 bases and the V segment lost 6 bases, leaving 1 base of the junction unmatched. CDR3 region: CASRGQMNTEAFF. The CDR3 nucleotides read TGTGCCAGCAGGGGACAGATGAACACTGAAGCTTTCTTT.

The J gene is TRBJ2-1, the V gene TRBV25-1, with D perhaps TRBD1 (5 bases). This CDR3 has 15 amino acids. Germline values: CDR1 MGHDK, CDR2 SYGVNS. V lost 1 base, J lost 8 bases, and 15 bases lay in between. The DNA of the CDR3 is TGTGCCAGCAGTGAATTAGGGTCAGGGTACTATGAGCAGTTCTTC. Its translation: CASSELGSGYYEQFF.

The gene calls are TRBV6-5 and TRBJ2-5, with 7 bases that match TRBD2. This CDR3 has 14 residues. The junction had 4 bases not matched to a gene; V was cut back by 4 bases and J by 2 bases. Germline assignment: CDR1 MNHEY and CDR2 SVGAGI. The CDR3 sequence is CASSFTSVQETQYF. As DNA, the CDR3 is TGTGCCAGCAGTTTCACTAGCGTACAAGAGACCCAGTACTTC.

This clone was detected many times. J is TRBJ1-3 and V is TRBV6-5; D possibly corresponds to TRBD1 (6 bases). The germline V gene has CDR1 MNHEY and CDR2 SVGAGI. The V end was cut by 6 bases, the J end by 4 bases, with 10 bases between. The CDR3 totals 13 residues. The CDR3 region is CASRRQVGNTIYF. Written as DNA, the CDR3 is TGTGCCAGCAGAAGACAGGTCGGAAACACCATATATTTT.

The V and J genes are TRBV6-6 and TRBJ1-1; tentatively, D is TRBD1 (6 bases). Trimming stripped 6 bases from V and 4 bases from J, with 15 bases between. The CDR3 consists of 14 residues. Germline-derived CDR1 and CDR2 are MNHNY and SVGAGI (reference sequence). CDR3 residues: CASRKQGRITEAFF. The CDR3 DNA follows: TGTGCCAGCAGGAAACAGGGAAGGATCACTGAAGCTTTCTTT.

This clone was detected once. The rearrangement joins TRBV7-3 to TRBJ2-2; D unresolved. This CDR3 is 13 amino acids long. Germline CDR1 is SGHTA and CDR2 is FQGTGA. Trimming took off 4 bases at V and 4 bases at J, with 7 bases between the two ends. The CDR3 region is CASSSSSTGELFF. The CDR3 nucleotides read TGTGCCAGCAGCTCAAGTAGCACCGGGGAGCTGTTTTTT.

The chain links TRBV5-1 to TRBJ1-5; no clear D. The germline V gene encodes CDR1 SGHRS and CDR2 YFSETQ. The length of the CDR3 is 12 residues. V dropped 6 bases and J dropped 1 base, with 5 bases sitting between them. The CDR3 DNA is TGCGCCAGCAAGAGCAGCAATCAGCCCCAGCATTTT. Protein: CASKSSNQPQHF.